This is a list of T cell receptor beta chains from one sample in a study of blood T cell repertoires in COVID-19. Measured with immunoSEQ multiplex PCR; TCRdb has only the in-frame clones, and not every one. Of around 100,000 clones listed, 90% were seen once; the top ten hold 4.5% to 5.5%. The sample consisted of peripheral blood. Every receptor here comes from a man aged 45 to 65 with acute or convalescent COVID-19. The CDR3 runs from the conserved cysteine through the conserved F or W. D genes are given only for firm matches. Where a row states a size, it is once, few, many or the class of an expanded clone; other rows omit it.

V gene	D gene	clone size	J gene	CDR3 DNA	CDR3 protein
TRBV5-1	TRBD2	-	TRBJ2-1	TGCGCCAGCAGCTTGAAGGCTAGCGGATACAATGAGCAGTTCTTC	CASSLKASGYNEQFF
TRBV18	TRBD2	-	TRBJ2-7	TGTGCCAGCTCACCACTAGGACTAGCGGGAGTTGGGAAGGACGAGCAGTACTTC	CASSPLGLAGVGKDEQYF
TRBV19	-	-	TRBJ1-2	TGTGCCAGTAGTAATTTGGGGGCGAGTTATGGCTACACCTTC	CASSNLGASYGYTF
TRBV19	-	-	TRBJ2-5	TGTGCCAGTAGTTATACAAGCCCAGGGTTGGAGACCCAGTACTTC	CASSYTSPGLETQYF
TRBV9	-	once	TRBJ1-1	TGTGCCAGCAGCGCCCGTCCTGAGGGCACTGAAGCTTTCTTT	CASSARPEGTEAFF
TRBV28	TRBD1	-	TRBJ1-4	TGTGCCAGCAGTTCATTAGGGACAGGGTCAACTAATGAAAAACTGTTTTTT	CASSSLGTGSTNEKLFF
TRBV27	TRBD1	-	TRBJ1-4	TGTGCCAGCAGTTTTCGGGACAGGGGTTCGAGTAATGAAAAACTGTTTTTT	CASSFRDRGSSNEKLFF
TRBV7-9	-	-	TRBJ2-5	TGTGCCAGCAGCGACCGGACAGTAGGGGAGACCCAGTACTTC	CASSDRTVGETQYF
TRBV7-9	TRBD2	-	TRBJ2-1	TGTGCCAGCAGCCGGGAGGGGGACTCCTACAATGAGCAGTTCTTC	CASSREGDSYNEQFF
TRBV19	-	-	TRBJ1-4	TGTGCCAGTAGCCCCAAGGAGGCCTCGGGGGGTCTGTTTTTT	CASSPKEASGGLFF
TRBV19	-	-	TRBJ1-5	TGTGCCAGTAGTATCAGGTACAATCAGCCCCAGCATTTT	CASSIRYNQPQHF
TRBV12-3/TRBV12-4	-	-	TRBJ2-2	TGTGCCAGCAGTTTAAATGGGCCCGGGGAGCTGTTTTTT	CASSLNGPGELFF
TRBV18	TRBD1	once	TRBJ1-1	TGTGCCAGCTCACCACGCGACACAGGGGGTTTTAGGGACACTGAAGCTTTCTTT	CASSPRDTGGFRDTEAFF
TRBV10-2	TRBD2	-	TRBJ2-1	TGCGCCAGCTCAGCGGTCAGGCACTCCCACAAGCGGGATTACAATGAGCAGTTCTTC	CASSAVRHSHKRDYNEQFF
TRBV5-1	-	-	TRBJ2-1	TGCGCCAGCGGATTGACAGGCAACAATGAGCAGTTCTTC	CASGLTGNNEQFF
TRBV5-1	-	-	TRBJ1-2	TGCGCCAGCAGCTTGGCAGGGGTGGAATCCTTCAACACCTTC	CASSLAGVESFNTF
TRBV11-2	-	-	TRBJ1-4	TGTGCCAGCAGCTTAGTGGGCCCGACTAATGAAAAACTGTTTTTT	CASSLVGPTNEKLFF
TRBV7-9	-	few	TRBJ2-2	TGTGCCAGCAGCTTGGCAGGGCCGGACACCGGGGAGCTGTTTTTT	CASSLAGPDTGELFF
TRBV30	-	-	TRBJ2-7	TGTGCCTGGAGTGTAGTCCTAGTTCGCGAGCAGTACTTC	CAWSVVLVREQYF
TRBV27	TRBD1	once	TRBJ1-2	TGTGCCAGCAGTACGCGGACAGGGGGCGGGATTGACTATGGCTACACCTTC	CASSTRTGGGIDYGYTF
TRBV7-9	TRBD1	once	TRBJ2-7	TGTGCCAGCAGCTTAGGACAGGGCGCCTACGAGCAGTACTTC	CASSLGQGAYEQYF
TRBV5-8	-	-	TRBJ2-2	TGTGCCAGCAGCTTCCCCCACGGGGCCGGGGAGCTGTTTTTT	CASSFPHGAGELFF
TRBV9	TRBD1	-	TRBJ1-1	TGTGCCAGCAGCGTGACAGGGGGAGGCACTGAAGCTTTCTTT	CASSVTGGGTEAFF
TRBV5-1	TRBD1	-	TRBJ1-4	TGCGCCAGCAGCTTCGGACAGGGAGTTGCAACTAATGAAAAACTGTTTTTT	CASSFGQGVATNEKLFF
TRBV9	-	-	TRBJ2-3	TGTGCCAGCAGCGTAGAATCGGAGCCCACAGATACGCAGTATTTT	CASSVESEPTDTQYF
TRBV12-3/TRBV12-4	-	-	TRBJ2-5	TGTGCCAGCAGGGACAGAAACCAAGAGACCCAGTACTTC	CASRDRNQETQYF
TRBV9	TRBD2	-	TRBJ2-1	TGTGCCAGCAGCCCCCGGCGTCGTAGCGGGGGATACAATGAGCAGTTCTTC	CASSPRRRSGGYNEQFF
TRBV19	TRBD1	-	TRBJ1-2	TGTGCCAGTAGTTCGACAGGGGGGAACTATGGCTACACCTTC	CASSSTGGNYGYTF
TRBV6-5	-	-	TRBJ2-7	TGTGCCAGCAGTTACTCGCGACAGTCCTACGAGCAGTACTTC	CASSYSRQSYEQYF
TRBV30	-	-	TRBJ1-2	TGTGCCTGGACCCTAGATGACCAATTCTATGGCTACACCTTC	CAWTLDDQFYGYTF
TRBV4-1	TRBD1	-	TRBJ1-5	TGCGCCAGCAGCCAAGAGAGGGGGCAGAGATCTAATCAGCCCCAGCATTTT	CASSQERGQRSNQPQHF
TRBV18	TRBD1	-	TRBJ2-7	TGTGCCAGCTCACCCCAGGGGGCGAAGAACGAGCAGTACTTC	CASSPQGAKNEQYF
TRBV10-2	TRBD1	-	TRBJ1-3	TGCGCCAGCAGTGAAGGGGGCAGGGGTAGAAGCTCTGGAAACACCATATATTTT	CASSEGGRGRSSGNTIYF
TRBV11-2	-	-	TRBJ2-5	TGTGCCAGCAGCTCGTGGGCCGAAGAGACCCAGTACTTC	CASSSWAEETQYF
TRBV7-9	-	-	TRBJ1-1	TGTGCCAGCAGCTTGGAACAGTCGAACACTGAAGCTTTCTTT	CASSLEQSNTEAFF
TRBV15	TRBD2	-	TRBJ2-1	TGTGCCACCAGCGGGGGGGGGTCCTACAATGAGCAGTTCTTC	CATSGGGSYNEQFF
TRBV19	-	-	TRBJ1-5	TGTGCCAGTAGTATCTTTTTTCGGGGGGCACAGCCCCAGCATTTT	CASSIFFRGAQPQHF
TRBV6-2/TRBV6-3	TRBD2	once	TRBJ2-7	TGTGCCAGCAGTTACTCTCTCTTAGCGGGAGGGCCCTACGAGCAGTACTTC	CASSYSLLAGGPYEQYF
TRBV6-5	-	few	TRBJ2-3	TGTGCCAGCCTGGAAGCGGGCCTCACAGATACGCAGTATTTT	CASLEAGLTDTQYF
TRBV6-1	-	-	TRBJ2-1	TGTGCCAGCAGTGACCCTAGCGTCGGCTACAATGAGCAGTTCTTC	CASSDPSVGYNEQFF
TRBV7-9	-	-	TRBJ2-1	TGTGCCAGCAGAAGGTCCAGGCTAGCGACCCACAATGAGCAGTTCTTC	CASRRSRLATHNEQFF
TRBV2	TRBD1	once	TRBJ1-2	TGTGCCAGCAGGGGACAGGGATCTAACTATGGCTACACCTTC	CASRGQGSNYGYTF
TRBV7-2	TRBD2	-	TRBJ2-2	TGTGCCAGCAGGACCAGCGGGAGGTACTCCGGGGAGCTGTTTTTT	CASRTSGRYSGELFF
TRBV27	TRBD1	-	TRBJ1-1	TGTGCCAGCAGTTTATCGCAGGGGGGAAGCACTGAAGCTTTCTTT	CASSLSQGGSTEAFF
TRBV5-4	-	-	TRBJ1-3	TGTGCCAGCAGCCACAGGTGGAGCTCTGGAAACACCATATATTTT	CASSHRWSSGNTIYF
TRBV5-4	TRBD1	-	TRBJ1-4	TGTGCCAGCAGCGAGGACAGGGGTGCAACTAATGAAAAACTGTTTTTT	CASSEDRGATNEKLFF
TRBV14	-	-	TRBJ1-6	TGTGCCAGCAGATCCGACAGACCTTATTCACCCCTCCACTTT	CASRSDRPYSPLHF
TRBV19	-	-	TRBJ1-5	TGTGCCAGTAGTATGATAGCAGGGGGCAATCAGCCCCAGCATTTT	CASSMIAGGNQPQHF
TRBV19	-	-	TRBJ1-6	TGTGCCAGTAGTATAAGCCAGGGCCGGACCAATTCACCCCTCCACTTT	CASSISQGRTNSPLHF
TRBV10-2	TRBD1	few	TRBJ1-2	TGCGCCAGCAGGGAAGGACAGGGGGCGACCTATGGCTACACCTTC	CASREGQGATYGYTF
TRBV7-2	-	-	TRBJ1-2	TGTGCCAGCAGCTTAGGGCAGACAGTTTTTAGGGACTATGGCTACACCTTC	CASSLGQTVFRDYGYTF
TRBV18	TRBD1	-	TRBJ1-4	TGTGCCAGCTCACCCGGACAGGGGAAGTTAGCCAATGAAAAACTGTTTTTT	CASSPGQGKLANEKLFF
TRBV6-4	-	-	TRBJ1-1	TGTGCCAGCAGCCCAGACAGGCGGAACACTGAAGCTTTCTTT	CASSPDRRNTEAFF
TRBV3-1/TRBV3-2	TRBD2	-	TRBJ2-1	TGTGCCAGCAGCCAAGGCGTTTCACTAGCGGGAAAGCGGGAGCAGTTCTTC	CASSQGVSLAGKREQFF
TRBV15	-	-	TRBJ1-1	TGTGCCACCAGCAGAGATAAGCGGACTGAAGCTTTCTTT	CATSRDKRTEAFF